Below, 4 T cell receptor beta chains from the same sample are listed, as sequenced in a study of identical twins. MiXCR was run by TCRdb on the 5' RACE reads, yielding one entry per CDR3 protein. The data show over 550,000 distinct CDR3 sequences, under 8.5% seen once. These data were likewise used in another study, on yellow fever vaccine responses in identical twins.

Sequencing was done on a sample of PBMCs. Receptors were obtained from a woman under 30 in good health.

The chain is built from TRBV20-1 and TRBJ2-2; D not resolved. The ends were cut back, 1 base at V and 0 bases at J, with 9 bases in the middle. The CDR3 extends over 15 amino acids. Per the germline V gene, CDR1 is DFQATT and CDR2 is SNEGSKA (reference sequence). The CDR3 region is CSARGVPPNTGELFF. Here the CDR3 DNA reads TGCAGTGCTAGAGGTGTACCGCCGAACACCGGGGAGCTGTTTTTT.

This chain uses TRBV11-2 with TRBJ2-2; D is undetermined. The CDR3 length is 17 residues. V was clipped by 0 bases and J by 2 bases, with 13 bases between them. CDR1 is SGHAT and CDR2 is FQNNGV in the germline V gene. The DNA for the CDR3 is TGTGCCAGCAGCTTAGATCGATTCGAACCTAACACCGGGGAGCTGTTTTTT. Translating gives CASSLDRFEPNTGELFF.

This clonotype was observed at least ten times. V is TRBV3-1 and J is TRBJ1-2, with 8 bases matching TRBD1. The germline CDR1 and CDR2 sequences are LGHDT and YNNKEL (reference sequence). The CDR3 runs to 15 residues. The ends lost 2 bases at V and 5 bases at J; junction bases unmatched: 7. The CDR3, as DNA: TGTGCCAGCAGCCAATCCGGGACAGGTCCTTATGGCTACACCTTC. Translated: CASSQSGTGPYGYTF.

This clonotype occurred many times. The chain joins TRBV4-1 to TRBJ1-4; the match to TRBD1 covers 7 bases. The ends lost 3 bases at V and 8 bases at J; junction bases unmatched: 12. Germline V gene data show CDR1 as MGHRA and CDR2 as YSYEKL. The CDR3 has 16 residues. CDR3 sequence (DNA): TGCGCCAGCAGCCATCCGGGGCCAGGGGGGTTAGAAAAACTGTTTTTT. Its protein product is CASSHPGPGGLEKLFF.